These 4 T cell receptor beta chains came from one sample sequenced in a study of T cells in Graves' hyperthyroidism and ophthalmopathy. Amplification yielded TCR beta CDR3 regions, with RNA transcripts as the source. A set of HTBI primers served as the primers for a first-round RT-PCR of the TCR CDR3. TCRdb processed the multiplex PCR reads anew with MiXCR; each CDR3 protein has one entry. The table includes hundreds of thousands of distinct CDR3 sequences, about 15% detected once. The sample comprised blood. The origin of the receptors is a woman between 40 and 50 years old with Graves' ophthalmopathy.

This clonotype was counted at least ten times. The chain carries TRBV7-9 and TRBJ1-5; D not certain. V was pared by 4 bases and J by 2 bases, with 9 bases between. Germline V gene sequence: CDR1 SEHNR, CDR2 FQNEAQ (reference sequence). This CDR3 region has 14 residues. In DNA, the CDR3 is TGTGCCAGCAGCTGGGGAACGGGCAATCAGCCCCAGCATTTT. This encodes CASSWGTGNQPQHF.

This clonotype was observed at least ten times. V gene TRBV6-1 combines with J gene TRBJ2-6; TRBD1 or TRBD2 may be the D gene (5 bases each). CDR3 length equals 18 residues. The germline V gene encodes CDR1 MNHNS and CDR2 SASEGT. V lost 3 bases, J lost 0 bases, and 15 bases lay in between. The DNA of the CDR3 is TGTGCCAGCAGTGATAACGAGGGGCTACGCTCTGGGGCCAACGTCCTGACTTTC. This codes for CASSDNEGLRSGANVLTF.

As concerns this clonotype: Given a much more abundant clone one base away, this may be a read error. V is TRBV6-1 and J is TRBJ2-5; D possibly matches TRBD1 or TRBD2 (5 bases each). The CDR3 has 14 residues. With 8 bases removed from V and 5 bases from J, the gap between germline ends came to 18 bases. The germline CDR1 and CDR2 sequences are MNHNS and SASEGT. The CDR3 DNA sequence: TGTGCCAGCCCCGAGGGGTATCCGGAGGAGACCCAGTACTTC. This sequence encodes CASPEGYPEETQYF.

This clonotype was picked up many times. This chain uses TRBV7-2 with TRBJ2-5, with 9 bases lining up with TRBD2. Losses at the gene ends were 5 bases for V and 0 bases for J; bases not matched to a gene: 4. Per the germline V gene, CDR1 is SGHTA and CDR2 is FQGNSA. The CDR3 sequence is 15 residues long. CDR3 DNA: TGTGCCAGCAGCCAGACTAGCGGTTACCAAGAGACCCAGTACTTC. The encoded protein is CASSQTSGYQETQYF.